The 25 T cell receptor beta chains below all came from one sample that was sequenced in a study of cytomegalovirus exposure and HLA in healthy donors. The PCR was carried out with 60 Vbeta primers and 13 Jbeta primers. The protocol was immunoSEQ multiplex PCR, while the TCRdb copy is restricted to in-frame clones and leaves out a portion. The table has some 150,000 clones, 77% seen once; the top ten hold 1.5% to 2%. Sequences were obtained from PBMCs. The receptors were sampled from a young woman in good health and CMV-seronegative.

Of note for this clone: The junction does not match germline at one end; this may be a read error. The gene calls are TRBV7-9 and TRBJ1-1; TRBD1 matches 7 bases. Germline-derived CDR1 and CDR2 are SEHNR and FQNEAQ (reference sequence). The CDR3 extends over 18 amino acids. The CDR3 DNA sequence: TGTTCCAGCAGCTTCCGCCCCACCACGAGACAGGGGAACACTGAAGCTTTCTTT. Translating gives CSSSFRPTTRQGNTEAFF.

The chain is built from TRBV5-1 and TRBJ1-3; D unresolved. The germline CDR1 and CDR2 sequences are SGHRS and YFSETQ. The CDR3 spans 12 residues. Trimming left V 2 bases short and J 10 bases short, with 10 bases between. The CDR3: CASSFSELTIYF. DNA for the CDR3: TGCGCCAGCAGCTTCTCGGAGTTAACCATATATTTT.

The rearrangement joins TRBV30 to TRBJ2-7, with D possibly matching TRBD2 (6 bases). The CDR3 is 15 residues long. V gave up 0 bases and J gave up 2 bases, with 14 bases separating them. Germline values: CDR1 GTSNPN, CDR2 SVGIG (reference sequence). This CDR3 is CAWSVPRGKTYEQYF. CDR3 nucleotide sequence: TGTGCCTGGAGTGTACCCCGGGGGAAGACCTACGAGCAGTACTTC.

The V gene is TRBV9, the J gene TRBJ2-7, with 10 bases lining up with TRBD2. Per the germline V gene, CDR1 is SGDLS and CDR2 is YYNGEE. CDR3 length: 14 amino acids. The ends lost 6 bases at V and 1 base at J; junction bases unmatched: 4. CDR3 region: CASTSGSYSYEQYF. CDR3 DNA sequence: TGTGCCAGCACTAGCGGGAGTTATTCCTACGAGCAGTACTTC.

The rearrangement uses TRBV30 and TRBJ1-5, with D perhaps TRBD1 (6 bases). The CDR3 covers 14 residues. Trimming left V 5 bases short and J 0 bases short, with 11 bases between. Germline V CDR1 and CDR2: GTSNPN, SVGIG (reference sequence). The CDR3 DNA reads as TGTGCCTGGGGAGGACAGTTTAGCAATCAGCCCCAGCATTTT. It encodes CAWGGQFSNQPQHF.

The chain joins TRBV30 to TRBJ2-5; maybe TRBD1 (6 bases). TRBJ2-7 matches the DNA end more closely, so the J call is doubtful. The CDR3 is made up of 15 amino acids. The germline V gene encodes CDR1 GTSNPN and CDR2 SVGIG (reference sequence). The CDR3 sequence: CALHLRGGRSYEQYF. DNA for the CDR3: TGTGCCTTACACCTAAGAGGGGGACGGTCCTACGAGCAGTACTTC.

The gene calls are TRBV29-1 and TRBJ2-5, with TRBD1 identical over 10 bases. Matching the DNA end better, TRBJ2-7 makes the J call doubtful. Per germline, CDR1 SQVTM and CDR2 ANQGSEA. CDR3 length: 15 amino acids. CDR3 nucleotides: TGCAGCGTTGAGGGGGGGACAGGGGCCAACTACGAGCAGTACTTC. It is translated as CSVEGGTGANYEQYF.

The CDR3 loop reads CASSKGQRTGELFF. DNA of the CDR3: TGTGCCAGCAGCAAGGGACAGCGCACCGGGGAGCTGTTTTTT. The gene calls are TRBV5-8 and TRBJ2-2, with 7 bases matching TRBD1. Germline-derived CDR1 and CDR2 are SGHTS and YDEGEE. CDR3 length: 14 residues. The V gene end was trimmed by 4 bases and the J gene end by 4 bases; junction bases not matched to a gene: 4.

This clone showed up just once. The chain combines TRBV11-2 with TRBJ2-7; 10 bases match TRBD1. With V trimmed by 4 bases and J by 4 bases, 7 bases remained unmatched. The CDR3 runs to 15 residues. Looked up from germline, CDR1 is SGHAT and CDR2 is FQNNGV. The CDR3 sequence is CASSSIRQGAYEQYF. The CDR3, as DNA: TGTGCCAGCAGCTCCATTCGACAGGGGGCATACGAGCAGTACTTC. Supplemented by reference TRBV11-2 and TRBJ2-7, the full variable domain reads EAGVAQSPRYKIIEKRQSVAFWCNPISGHATLYWYQQILGQGPKLLIQFQNNGVVDDSQLPKDRFSAERLKGVDSTLKIQPAKLEDSAVYLCASSSIRQGAYEQYFGPGTRLTVT.

This clone has a single count. The chain has TRBV6-1 and TRBJ1-5; the D gene is possibly TRBD1 (6 bases). The V gene's germline CDR1 is MNHNS and CDR2 SASEGT. CDR3 length: 15 residues. V was clipped by 1 base and J by 6 bases, with 13 bases between them. The CDR3, as DNA: TGTGCCAGCAGTGAAGACCCGCAGGGGAGTCAGCCCCAGCATTTT. Protein sequence: CASSEDPQGSQPQHF.

The gene calls are TRBV30 and TRBJ1-2; D is ambiguous. Germline V gene sequence: CDR1 GTSNPN, CDR2 SVGIG (reference sequence). This CDR3 comprises 13 residues. V was clipped by 4 bases and J by 2 bases, with 11 bases between them. The CDR3: CAWTTRHNYGYTF. The CDR3 coding sequence is TGTGCCTGGACCACACGACACAACTATGGCTACACCTTC.

The chain is built from TRBV18 and TRBJ1-3; D remains unclear. This CDR3 has 15 amino acids. Per the germline V gene, CDR1 is KGHSH and CDR2 is LQKENI. Trimming removed 4 bases from V and 0 bases from J, with 10 bases in between. This CDR3 is CASSLTQSSGNTIYF. The CDR3 coding sequence is TGTGCCAGCTCACTGACACAGAGCTCTGGAAACACCATATATTTT.

This CDR3 reads CASSVGPGTDYEQYF. Written as DNA, the CDR3 is TGTGCCAGCAGCGTAGGCCCCGGGACAGACTACGAGCAGTACTTC. This chain connects TRBV9 to TRBJ2-7, with 7 bases aligning to TRBD1. With V trimmed by 0 bases and J by 3 bases, 6 bases remained unmatched. Germline V CDR1 and CDR2: SGDLS, YYNGEE. The CDR3 runs to 15 residues.

This chain connects TRBV7-9 to TRBJ2-7; TRBD2 matches at 8 bases. Losses at the gene ends were 5 bases for V and 6 bases for J; bases not matched to a gene: 9. CDR3 length: 14 residues. From germline, CDR1 is SEHNR and CDR2 FQNEAQ (reference sequence). The CDR3 DNA is TGTGCCAGCAGCCTGAATTCGGGGGGGAGCGAGCAGTACTTC. It is translated as CASSLNSGGSEQYF.

The chain has TRBV28 and TRBJ2-7; 7 bases match TRBD1. The CDR3 consists of 13 residues. V shed 8 bases, J shed 2 bases, and the junction held 6 bases outside the gene matches. Germline lookup yields CDR1 MDHEN and CDR2 SYDVKM. Here the CDR3 DNA reads TGTGCCAGCTCTTGGACAGGACCCTACGAGCAGTACTTC. This codes for CASSWTGPYEQYF.

The V call is TRBV15, the J call TRBJ2-7; a possible D gene is TRBD1 (5 bases). The V gene's germline CDR1 is LNHNV and CDR2 YYDKDF (reference sequence). V was pared by 5 bases and J by 1 base, with 12 bases between. The CDR3 covers 14 residues. CDR3: CATSLGDRSYEQYF. The CDR3 DNA follows: TGTGCCACCAGCCTAGGAGACAGATCCTACGAGCAGTACTTC.

V gene TRBV27 combines with J gene TRBJ2-5, with 9 nucleotides matching TRBD2. The CDR3 runs to 15 residues. Trimming cost V 6 bases and J 2 bases; bases outside gene matches: 7. CDR1 and CDR2 from the germline V gene are MNHEY and SMNVEV (reference sequence). The DNA of the CDR3 is TGTGCCAGCAGGCCCGGGACTAGCACTCAAGAGACCCAGTACTTC. It translates to CASRPGTSTQETQYF.

This rearrangement joins TRBV6-5 to TRBJ2-7; D may be TRBD2 (5 bases). Germline V gene data show CDR1 as MNHEY and CDR2 as SVGAGI. With 0 bases removed from V and 0 bases from J, the gap between germline ends came to 12 bases. The CDR3 extends over 16 amino acids. The CDR3 spells CASSYSSGIPSYEQYF. The CDR3 DNA reads as TGTGCCAGCAGTTACTCATCCGGGATACCCTCCTACGAGCAGTACTTC.

This clone was detected once. The gene calls are TRBV19 and TRBJ2-1; 9 bases agree with TRBD2. The junction had 11 bases not matched to a gene; V was cut back by 1 base and J by 10 bases. Germline V lookup: CDR1 LNHDA, CDR2 SQIVND (reference sequence). The length of the CDR3 is 16 residues. In nucleotides, the CDR3 is TGTGCCAGTAGTATAGGTGGTCTAGCGGGAAGTGAGGAGCAGTTCTTC. Translated, it gives CASSIGGLAGSEEQFF.

The chain has TRBV28 and TRBJ1-4; D is perhaps TRBD1 (6 bases). In germline, CDR1 is MDHEN, CDR2 SYDVKM. There are 15 residues in the CDR3. With 6 bases removed from V and 6 bases from J, the gap between germline ends came to 17 bases. This CDR3 is CASSQRGGVDEKLFF. The CDR3 coding sequence is TGTGCCAGCAGCCAGAGGGGGGGGGTTGATGAAAAACTGTTTTTT.

This clone was seen a handful of times. The chain joins TRBV14 to TRBJ2-3; D gene unclear. V lost 0 bases, J lost 1 base, and 11 bases lay in between. CDR3 size: 16 residues. CDR1 SGHDN and CDR2 FVKESK come from the germline V gene. CDR3 nucleotides: TGTGCCAGCAGCCAAGACGGTCTTTCGGGCACAGATACGCAGTATTTT. This sequence encodes CASSQDGLSGTDTQYF. Drawing the rest from reference TRBV14 and TRBJ2-3, the complete variable domain is EAGVTQFPSHSVIEKGQTVTLRCDPISGHDNLYWYRRVMGKEIKFLLHFVKESKQDESGMPNNRFLAERTGGTYSTLKVQPAELEDSGVYFCASSQDGLSGTDTQYFGPGTRLTVL.

The chain couples TRBV4-3 to TRBJ2-3; D gene ambiguous. V lost 1 base and J lost 7, with 12 bases in between. There are 14 residues in the CDR3. Germline V gene data show CDR1 as LGHNA and CDR2 as YSLEER. CDR3 sequence: CASSQGGYGYTQYF. CDR3 in DNA: TGCGCCAGCAGCCAAGGTGGCTACGGGTATACGCAGTATTTT.

V and J are TRBV10-1 and TRBJ2-3; 9 bases align to TRBD2. The CDR3 sequence is 15 residues long. Trimming cost V 4 bases and J 5 bases; bases outside gene matches: 7. Germline CDR1 is WNHNN and CDR2 is SYGVQD (reference sequence). CDR3 DNA: TGCGCCAGCAGTGTTGGTAGCGGGGGTAGAGATACGCAGTATTTT. Translated, it gives CASSVGSGGRDTQYF.

The V gene is TRBV6-5, the J gene TRBJ1-3; weak D call: TRBD1 (6 bases). The CDR3 length is 15 residues. CDR1 is MNHEY, CDR2 SVGAGI, per germline. The ends were cut back, 7 bases at V and 4 bases at J, with 17 bases in the middle. CDR3: CASTNGGRKGNTIYF. DNA for the CDR3: TGTGCCAGCACTAACGGGGGGCGAAAGGGAAACACCATATATTTT.

The rearrangement links TRBV5-5 to TRBJ1-1; no clear D. V dropped 4 bases and J dropped 7 bases, with 14 bases sitting between them. Germline CDR1 and CDR2: SGHKS and YYEKEE (reference sequence). This CDR3 has 13 amino acids. CDR3 sequence reads: CASSLLGDNEAFF. The CDR3, as DNA: TGTGCCAGCAGCCTCCTCGGGGATAATGAAGCTTTCTTT.